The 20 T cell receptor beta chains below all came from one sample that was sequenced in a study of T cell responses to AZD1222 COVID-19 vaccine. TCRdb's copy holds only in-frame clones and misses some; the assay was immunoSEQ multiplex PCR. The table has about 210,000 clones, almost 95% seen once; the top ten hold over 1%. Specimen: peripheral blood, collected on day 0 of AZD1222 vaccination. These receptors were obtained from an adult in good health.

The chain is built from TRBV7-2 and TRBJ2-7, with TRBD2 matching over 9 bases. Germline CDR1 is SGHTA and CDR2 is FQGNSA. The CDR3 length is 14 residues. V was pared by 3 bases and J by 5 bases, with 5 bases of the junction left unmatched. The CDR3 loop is CASSLAGGRHEQYF. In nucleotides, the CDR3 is TGTGCCAGCAGCTTGGCGGGGGGGCGCCACGAGCAGTACTTC.

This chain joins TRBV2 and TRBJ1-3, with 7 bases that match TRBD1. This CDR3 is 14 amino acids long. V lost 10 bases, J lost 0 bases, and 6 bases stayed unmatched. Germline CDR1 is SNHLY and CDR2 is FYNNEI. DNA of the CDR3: TGTGCCACCGGACAGGAGAACTCTGGAAACACCATATATTTT. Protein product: CATGQENSGNTIYF.

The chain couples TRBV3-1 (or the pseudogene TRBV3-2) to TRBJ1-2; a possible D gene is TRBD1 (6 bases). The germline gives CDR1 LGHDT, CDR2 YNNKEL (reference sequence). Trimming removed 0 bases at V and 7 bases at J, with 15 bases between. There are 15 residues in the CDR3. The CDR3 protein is CASSQDRTGYGGYTF. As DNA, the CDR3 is TGTGCCAGCAGCCAAGATCGTACAGGGTATGGTGGCTACACCTTC.

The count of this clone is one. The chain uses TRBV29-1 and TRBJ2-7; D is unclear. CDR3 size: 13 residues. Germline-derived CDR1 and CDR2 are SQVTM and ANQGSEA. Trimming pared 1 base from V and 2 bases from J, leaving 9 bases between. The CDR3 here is CSVEGSRTYEQYF. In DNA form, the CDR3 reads TGCAGCGTTGAAGGCAGTAGAACCTACGAGCAGTACTTC.

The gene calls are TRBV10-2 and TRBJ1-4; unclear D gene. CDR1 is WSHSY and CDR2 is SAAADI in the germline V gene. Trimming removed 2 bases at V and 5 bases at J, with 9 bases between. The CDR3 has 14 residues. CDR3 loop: CASSEQLGNEKLFF. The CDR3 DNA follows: TGCGCCAGCAGTGAGCAGTTGGGGAATGAAAAACTGTTTTTT.

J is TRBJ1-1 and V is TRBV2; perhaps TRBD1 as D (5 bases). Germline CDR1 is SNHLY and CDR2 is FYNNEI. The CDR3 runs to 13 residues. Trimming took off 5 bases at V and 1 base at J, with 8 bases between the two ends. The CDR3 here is CASSRGANTEAFF. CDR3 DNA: TGTGCCAGCAGTCGAGGGGCGAACACTGAAGCTTTCTTT.

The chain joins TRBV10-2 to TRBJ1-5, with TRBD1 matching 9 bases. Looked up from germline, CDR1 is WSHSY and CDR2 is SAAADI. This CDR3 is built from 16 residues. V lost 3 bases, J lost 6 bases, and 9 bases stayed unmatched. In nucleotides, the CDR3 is TGCGCCAGCAGTGACCACGGACAGGGGTTGACTCAGCCCCAGCATTTT. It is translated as CASSDHGQGLTQPQHF.

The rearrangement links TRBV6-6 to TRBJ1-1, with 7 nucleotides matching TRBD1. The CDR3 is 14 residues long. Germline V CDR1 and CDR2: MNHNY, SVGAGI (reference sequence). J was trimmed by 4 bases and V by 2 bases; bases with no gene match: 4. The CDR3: CASSYQGGSTEAFF. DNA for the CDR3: TGTGCCAGCAGTTACCAGGGGGGTTCCACTGAAGCTTTCTTT.

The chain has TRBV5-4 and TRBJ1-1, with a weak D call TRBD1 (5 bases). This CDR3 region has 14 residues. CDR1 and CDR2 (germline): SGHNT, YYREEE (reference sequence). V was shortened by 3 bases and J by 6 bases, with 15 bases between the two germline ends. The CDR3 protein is CASSWEQVLAEAFF. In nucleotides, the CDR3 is TGTGCCAGCAGCTGGGAACAGGTGCTCGCTGAAGCTTTCTTT.

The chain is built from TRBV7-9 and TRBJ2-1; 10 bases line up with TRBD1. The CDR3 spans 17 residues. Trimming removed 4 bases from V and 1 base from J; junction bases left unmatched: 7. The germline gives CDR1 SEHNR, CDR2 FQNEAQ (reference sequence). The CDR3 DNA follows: TGTGCCAGCAGCTATCCCGGACAGGGGGGATCCTACAATGAGCAGTTCTTC. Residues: CASSYPGQGGSYNEQFF.

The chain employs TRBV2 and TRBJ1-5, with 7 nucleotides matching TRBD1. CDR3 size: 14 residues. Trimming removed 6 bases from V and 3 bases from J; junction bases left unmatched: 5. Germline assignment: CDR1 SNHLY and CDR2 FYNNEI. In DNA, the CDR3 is TGTGCCAGCAGAGGGACAGCCAACAATCAGCCCCAGCATTTT. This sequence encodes CASRGTANNQPQHF.

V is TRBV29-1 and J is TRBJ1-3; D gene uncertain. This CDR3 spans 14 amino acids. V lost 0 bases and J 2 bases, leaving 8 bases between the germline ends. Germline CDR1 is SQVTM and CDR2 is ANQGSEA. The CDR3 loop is CSVEDRAAGNTIYF. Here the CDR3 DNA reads TGCAGCGTTGAAGATCGGGCGGCTGGAAACACCATATATTTT.

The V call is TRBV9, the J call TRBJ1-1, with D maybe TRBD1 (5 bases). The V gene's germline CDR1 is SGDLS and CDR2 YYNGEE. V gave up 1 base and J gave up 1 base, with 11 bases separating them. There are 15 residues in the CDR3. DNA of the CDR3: TGTGCCAGCAGCGTATCGGGAGGGACGAACACTGAAGCTTTCTTT. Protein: CASSVSGGTNTEAFF.

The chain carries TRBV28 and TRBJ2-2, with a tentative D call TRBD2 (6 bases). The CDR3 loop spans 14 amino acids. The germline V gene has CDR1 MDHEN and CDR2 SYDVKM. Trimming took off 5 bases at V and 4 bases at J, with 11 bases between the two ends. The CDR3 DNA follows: TGTGCCAGCAGTCGGGGGACGGGCACCGGGGAGCTGTTTTTT. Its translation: CASSRGTGTGELFF.

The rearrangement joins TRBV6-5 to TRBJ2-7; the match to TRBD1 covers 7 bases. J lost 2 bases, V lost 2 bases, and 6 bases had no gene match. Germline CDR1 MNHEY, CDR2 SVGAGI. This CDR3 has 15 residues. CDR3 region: CASSYDGQATYEQYF. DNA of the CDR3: TGTGCCAGCAGTTACGATGGACAGGCAACCTACGAGCAGTACTTC.

CDR3 coding DNA: TGTGCCAGCAGCCCACAGGGTTTCGGAGAGCCCCAGCATTTT. It is translated as CASSPQGFGEPQHF. The J gene is TRBJ1-5, the V gene TRBV2; perhaps TRBD1 as D (6 bases). Deletions cut 6 bases from V and 8 bases from J, with 17 bases between. There are 14 residues in the CDR3. Germline V gene lookup returns CDR1 SNHLY and CDR2 FYNNEI.

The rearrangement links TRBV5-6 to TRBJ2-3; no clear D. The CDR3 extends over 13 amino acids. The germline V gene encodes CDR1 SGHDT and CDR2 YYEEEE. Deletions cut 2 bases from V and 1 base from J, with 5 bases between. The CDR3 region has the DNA TGTGCCAGCAGCTTCCAGGGCACAGATACGCAGTATTTT. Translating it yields CASSFQGTDTQYF. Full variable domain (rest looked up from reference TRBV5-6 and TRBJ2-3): DAGVTQSPTHLIKTRGQQVTLRCSPKSGHDTVSWYQQALGQGPQFIFQYYEEEERQRGNFPDRFSGHQFPNYSSELNVNALLLGDSALYLCASSFQGTDTQYFGPGTRLTVL.

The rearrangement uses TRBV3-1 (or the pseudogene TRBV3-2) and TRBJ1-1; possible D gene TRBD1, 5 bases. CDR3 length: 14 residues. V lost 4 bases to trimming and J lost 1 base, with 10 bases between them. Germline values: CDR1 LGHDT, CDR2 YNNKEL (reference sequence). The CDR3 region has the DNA TGTGCCAGCAGCCCCGGGACTACGAACACTGAAGCTTTCTTT. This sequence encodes CASSPGTTNTEAFF.

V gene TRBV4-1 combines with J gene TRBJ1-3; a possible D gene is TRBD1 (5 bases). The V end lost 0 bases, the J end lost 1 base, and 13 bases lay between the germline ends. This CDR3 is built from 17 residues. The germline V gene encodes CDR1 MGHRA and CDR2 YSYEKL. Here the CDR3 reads CASSQELGRGSGNTIYF. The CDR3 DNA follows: TGCGCCAGCAGCCAAGAGTTGGGTCGGGGGTCTGGAAACACCATATATTTT.

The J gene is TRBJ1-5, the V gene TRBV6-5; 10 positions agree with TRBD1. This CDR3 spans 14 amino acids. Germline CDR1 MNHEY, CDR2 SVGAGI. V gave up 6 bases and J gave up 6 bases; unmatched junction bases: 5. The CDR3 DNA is TGTGCCAGCAGCCGGACAGGGGGGGTTCAGCCCCAGCATTTT. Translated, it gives CASSRTGGVQPQHF.